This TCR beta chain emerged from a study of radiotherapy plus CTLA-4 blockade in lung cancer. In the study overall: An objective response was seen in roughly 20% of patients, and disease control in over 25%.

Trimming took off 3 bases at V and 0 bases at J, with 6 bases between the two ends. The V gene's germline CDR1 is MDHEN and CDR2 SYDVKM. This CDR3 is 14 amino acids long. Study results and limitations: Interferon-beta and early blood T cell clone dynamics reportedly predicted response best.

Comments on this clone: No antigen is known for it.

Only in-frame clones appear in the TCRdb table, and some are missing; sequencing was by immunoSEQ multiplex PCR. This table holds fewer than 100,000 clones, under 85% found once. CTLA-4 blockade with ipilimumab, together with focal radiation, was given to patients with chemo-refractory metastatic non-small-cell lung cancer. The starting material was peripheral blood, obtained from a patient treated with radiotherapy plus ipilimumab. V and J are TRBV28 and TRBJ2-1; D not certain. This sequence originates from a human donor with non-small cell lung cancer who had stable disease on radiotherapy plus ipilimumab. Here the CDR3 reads CASSFLGSYNEQFF. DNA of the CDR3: TGTGCCAGCAGTTTTTTGGGCTCCTACAATGAGCAGTTCTTC.